Listed here is a single T cell receptor (beta chain). Its antigen is still unknown. The record has no base qualities; no much larger clone is one base away. This entry comes from a study of blood T cells in healthy people across ages (dated by TCRdb to the mid-2010s). In terms of the full investigation: In model experiments, template switching captured roughly one uniquely barcoded TCR beta cDNA molecule for every two T cells. The study analyzed two additional independent replicas of 1 million unique cDNA reads from the same blood draw for two donors, one aged 18 to 29 and one aged 80 or older. To avoid experimental bias, donors of different ages were randomly spread across the sequencing lanes. The donors were split into four age groups: young (average around 17 years), middle-aged (about 40), aged (more than 60) and long-lived (about 82). To track age-related changes in TCR beta repertoire diversity, the study relied on deep sequencing normalized with unique cDNA molecular identifiers.

The research as a whole found: As age increased, observed TCR beta diversity per million T cells dropped in a roughly linear way, and a significant reduction was already evident by age about 36. A strong correlation was found between observed TCR beta diversity and the percentage of naive T cells measured by flow cytometry. The long-lived group showed more naive CD4+ T cells, fewer expanded clones and increased TCR diversity than the aged group, suggesting age selection. Because donor CMV infection status was unknown, age-related changes in expanded clonotypes were potentially confounded. Estimates of total diversity based on one million sequenced T cells were regarded as lower bounds and as underestimates. Since profiling was done on bulk unsorted PBMCs, naive and antigen-experienced compartments could not be conclusively compared.

The library was obtained by 5' RACE. Sequencing used an Illumina HiSeq 2500. A second PCR of roughly 6 to 11 cycles was performed with a sample-barcoded 5' primer and a J-beta primer mix. A unique molecular identifier was introduced onto each TCR beta cDNA molecule by a template-switch 5' adaptor carrying 12 random nucleotides. At least 3 million CDR3-containing paired-end reads were obtained from each sample. First-strand cDNA synthesis was performed from all RNA using the Mint cDNA synthesis kit, with priming by a TRBC-specific oligonucleotide. After uracil-DNA glycosylase treatment, a first 18-cycle PCR used universal primers M1SS and BC2_uni_R on all cDNA. Regarding the original processing steps: Each sample was normalized by randomly selecting 1 million high-quality reads, each carrying a distinct molecular identifier. Instead of being binned into consensus sequences, reads that shared molecular identifiers were thrown out. MiTCR, run with a Q25 quality threshold and the strictest error-elimination algorithm, handled CDR3 identification, clonotype clustering and error correction. A nonparametric unseen species model with Euler transformation was used to estimate lower-bound total TCR beta diversity. TCRdb applied fastp at Q25 and MiXCR to the public reads, then kept only in-frame beta chains. One record per CDR3 amino acid sequence lists the most common genes and DNA. TCRdb assigned the V and J calls; the authors' analysis was not used. Present in this sample are about 1.4 million distinct CDR3 sequences, almost 60% of which were seen just once. The biggest ten clones account for roughly 6.3% of the sample.

The donors were roughly 39 Caucasian individuals from Russia, aged roughly 6 to 100 years, who were systemically healthy. Approximately 9.7 milliliters of peripheral blood were drawn from each donor into EDTA-treated Vacutainer tubes. Ficoll-Paque density-gradient centrifugation was used to isolate PBMCs, with at least 6.5 million per sample. Total RNA was extracted from PBMCs with Trizol reagent, with at least 6 micrograms obtained per sample. For every donor, flow cytometry on a PBMC aliquot measured the percentage of naive CD45RAhigh/CD27high T cells. The cysteine opens and the phenylalanine closes a CDR3 of 13 amino acids. Here the CDR3 DNA is all that survives: 39 bases in frame from base 1. V is pruned by 6 bases and J by 1 base, leaving 5 bases of the junction without a gene match. CDR1 and CDR2 are read off the germline V gene as SQVTM and ANQGSEA.

The sequenced sample consisted of blood. This TCR was sampled from a man aged 18 to 30 in good health. The sequence is built from TRBV29-1 and TRBJ1-1; TRBD1 fits 7 bases in the junction. The nucleotide sequence reads as follows: TGCAGCGTAACGGACAGGTGGAACACTGAAGCTTTCTTT. It specifies CSVTDRWNTEAFF.